Listed here are 31 T cell receptor beta chains from one sample, sequenced in a study of blood T cell repertoires in COVID-19. TCRdb's table, derived via immunoSEQ multiplex PCR, lists solely in-frame clones and lacks some. The sample includes 150,000 to 200,000 clones, approximately 91% of them seen just once. The sequencing sample was made of peripheral blood. The origin of the receptors is a man between 65 and 80 years old with active or convalescent COVID-19.

This sequence joins TRBV9 and TRBJ2-3; TRBD2 matches at 7 bases. Trimming took 0 bases from V and 4 from J; bases not matched to a gene: 5. This CDR3 contains 15 residues. Germline V lookup: CDR1 SGDLS, CDR2 YYNGEE. Here the CDR3 DNA reads TGTGCCAGCAGCGTAGAGGGAGGGCGGGCAGATACGCAGTATTTT. This sequence encodes CASSVEGGRADTQYF.

The chain employs TRBV5-6 and TRBJ1-4, with D hard to call. V was shortened by 1 base and J by 5 bases, with 12 bases between the two germline ends. This CDR3 region has 15 residues. Per the germline V gene, CDR1 is SGHDT and CDR2 is YYEEEE. Written as DNA, the CDR3 is TGTGCCAGCAGCTTGCTGTTGGGCAGAAATGAAAAACTGTTTTTT. Its translation is CASSLLLGRNEKLFF.

CDR3 DNA sequence: TGCGCCAGCAGCCCCGGACAGGGAGGCTATGGCTACACCTTC. It translates to CASSPGQGGYGYTF. The J gene is TRBJ1-2, the V gene TRBV10-1, with TRBD1 matching over 8 bases. The CDR3 length is 14 residues. With V trimmed by 6 bases and J by 4 bases, 7 bases remained unmatched. Germline V gene sequence: CDR1 WNHNN, CDR2 SYGVQD (reference sequence).

This chain links TRBV6-5 with TRBJ2-5, with a possible D match to TRBD2 (5 bases). Germline CDR1 MNHEY, CDR2 SVGAGI. V was shortened by 6 bases and J by 7 bases, with 15 bases between the two germline ends. This CDR3 is 13 amino acids long. The CDR3 spells CASRPTRSGTQYF. The CDR3 nucleotides are TGTGCCAGCAGACCTACTAGGTCGGGGACCCAGTACTTC.

V gene TRBV14 combines with J gene TRBJ1-4; D is unresolved. This CDR3 has 17 residues. Germline-derived CDR1 and CDR2 are SGHDN and FVKESK. V dropped 0 bases and J dropped 2 bases, with 13 bases sitting between them. CDR3 sequence: CASSQDRGLGTNEKLFF. For the CDR3, the DNA is TGTGCCAGCAGCCAAGATCGAGGGTTGGGGACTAATGAAAAACTGTTTTTT.

The chain employs TRBV19 and TRBJ1-2; 8 bases are a match to TRBD1. Germline CDR1 LNHDA, CDR2 SQIVND (reference sequence). The CDR3 runs 15 residues. J lost 2 bases, V lost 5 bases, and 7 bases had no gene match. CDR3 residues: CASSSRDRGNYGYTF. The CDR3 DNA reads as TGTGCCAGTAGTTCTCGAGACAGGGGCAACTATGGCTACACCTTC.

This chain links TRBV20-1 with TRBJ2-1, with D maybe TRBD2 (5 bases). V dropped 3 bases and J dropped 7 bases, with 22 bases sitting between them. Germline V gives CDR1 DFQATT, CDR2 SNEGSKA (reference sequence). The CDR3 is made up of 16 amino acids. The CDR3 protein is CSASLSLQMGVNEQFF. CDR3 in DNA: TGCAGTGCTAGTTTAAGTCTACAGATGGGAGTTAATGAGCAGTTCTTC.

This sequence joins TRBV19 and TRBJ2-1; TRBD2 might be the D (6 bases). The V end lost 7 bases, the J end lost 4 bases, and 14 bases lay between the germline ends. The germline V gene encodes CDR1 LNHDA and CDR2 SQIVND (reference sequence). CDR3 length: 14 residues. As DNA, the CDR3 is TGTGCCAGTACCATGGGGACTTCTTACAATGAGCAGTTCTTC. This encodes CASTMGTSYNEQFF.

A note on this clone: A junction end diverges from the germline sequence, so it may reflect a read error. This chain links TRBV2 with TRBJ2-1, with D possibly matching TRBD1 (5 bases). This CDR3 has 16 amino acids. CDR1 is SNHLY, CDR2 FYNNEI, per germline. The CDR3 region has the DNA TGTGCCAGCAGGGAAGGACATCCACTGTTCTACAATGAGCAGTTCTTC. It yields the protein CASREGHPLFYNEQFF.

The gene calls are TRBV5-8 and TRBJ2-7, with 8 bases fitting TRBD1. J gave up 6 bases and V 1 base, and 6 bases lay outside the gene matches. Germline-derived CDR1 and CDR2 are SGHTS and YDEGEE. The CDR3 contains 14 residues. In nucleotides, the CDR3 is TGTGCCAGCAGCTTGATAGACAGGGGTTCCGAGCAGTACTTC. Translated: CASSLIDRGSEQYF.

The rearrangement links TRBV2 to TRBJ1-3, with D possibly TRBD1 on 5 matching bases. The germline gives CDR1 SNHLY, CDR2 FYNNEI. Trimming took 2 bases from V and 10 from J, leaving 12 bases between them. This CDR3 spans 13 amino acids. CDR3 loop: CASSEMAGRTIYF. CDR3 coding DNA: TGTGCCAGCAGTGAAATGGCGGGGCGGACCATATATTTT.

V usage is TRBV3-1 (or the pseudogene TRBV3-2) and J usage is TRBJ1-6; D may be TRBD1 (6 bases). The CDR3 totals 16 residues. Germline V lookup: CDR1 LGHDT, CDR2 YNNKEL (reference sequence). V was trimmed by 2 bases and J by 5 bases, leaving 13 bases between them. CDR3 loop: CASSQTDSMNNSPLHF. The CDR3 DNA reads TGTGCCAGCAGCCAAACGGACAGTATGAATAATTCACCCCTCCACTTT.

The chain carries TRBV19 and TRBJ2-2; 7 nucleotides align to TRBD2. Germline trimming cut 6 bases from V and 4 bases from J; bases unmatched to any gene: 8. Germline V lookup: CDR1 LNHDA, CDR2 SQIVND (reference sequence). The CDR3 is made up of 15 amino acids. The CDR3 DNA reads TGTGCCAGTAGAGTGGGGGGGAGGGTCACCGGGGAGCTGTTTTTT. Encoded protein: CASRVGGRVTGELFF. Complete variable domain (other parts from reference TRBV19 and TRBJ2-2): DGGITQSPKYLFRKEGQNVTLSCEQNLNHDAMYWYRQDPGQGLRLIYYSQIVNDFQKGDIAEGYSVSREKKESFPLTVTSAQKNPTAFYLCASRVGGRVTGELFFGEGSRLTVL.

The gene calls are TRBV18 and TRBJ2-3; 7 nucleotides agree with TRBD1. Per germline, CDR1 KGHSH and CDR2 LQKENI. The V segment lost 3 bases and the J segment 7 bases; nucleotides outside the gene matches: 7. This CDR3 has 14 amino acids. CDR3 residues: CASSPGQPRHTQYF. The CDR3 DNA reads TGTGCCAGCTCACCGGGACAGCCTCGCCATACGCAGTATTTT. The whole variable domain, remainder taken from reference TRBV18 and TRBJ2-3, is NAGVMQNPRHLVRRRGQEARLRCSPMKGHSHVYWYRQLPEEGLKFMVYLQKENIIDESGMPKERFSAEFPKEGPSILRIQQVVRGDSAAYFCASSPGQPRHTQYFGPGTRLTVL.

This chain links TRBV29-1 with TRBJ2-5; TRBD1 matches 8 bases. The CDR3 runs 12 residues. Trimming removed 7 bases from V and 4 bases from J; junction bases left unmatched: 5. Per germline, CDR1 SQVTM and CDR2 ANQGSEA. CDR3: CSGSRGRETQYF. The CDR3 region has the DNA TGCAGCGGCAGCAGGGGGCGAGAGACCCAGTACTTC.

V gene TRBV5-6 combines with J gene TRBJ2-3; D ambiguous. The CDR3 loop spans 16 amino acids. CDR1 and CDR2 (germline): SGHDT, YYEEEE. V gave up 0 bases and J gave up 2 bases, with 13 bases separating them. Here the CDR3 DNA reads TGTGCCAGCAGCTTGGTCCTGAGTAAAATCACAGATACGCAGTATTTT. Protein product: CASSLVLSKITDTQYF.

The gene calls are TRBV24-1 and TRBJ1-4, with 8 positions matching TRBD1. The CDR3 totals 14 residues. CDR1 and CDR2 (germline): KGHDR, SFDVKD. The trim removed 10 bases at V and 4 bases at J, leaving 7 bases unmatched. The CDR3 reads CATYQGAVNEKLFF. As DNA, the CDR3 is TGTGCCACTTACCAGGGGGCGGTTAATGAAAAACTGTTTTTT.

The chain carries TRBV10-3 and TRBJ2-1; 13 nucleotides match TRBD2. Germline V gives CDR1 ENHRY, CDR2 SYGVKD. V lost 6 bases and J lost 8; bases outside the gene matches: 7. The CDR3 is made up of 15 amino acids. This chain's CDR3 is CAISIGTSGADEQFF. The CDR3 DNA reads TGTGCCATCAGCATAGGGACTAGCGGGGCCGATGAGCAGTTCTTC.

This clone was seen a handful of times. V is TRBV11-2 and J is TRBJ2-1, with 10 bases aligning to TRBD1. CDR1 SGHAT and CDR2 FQNNGV come from the germline V gene. The CDR3 contains 17 residues. J gave up 8 bases and V 5 bases, and 15 bases lay outside the gene matches. CDR3 DNA: TGTGCCAGCAGCACCACCCGGGGAAGGACAGGGGGGGATGAGCAGTTCTTC. Protein: CASSTTRGRTGGDEQFF.

This chain joins TRBV5-1 and TRBJ1-1, with D perhaps TRBD1 (6 bases). The V gene's germline CDR1 is SGHRS and CDR2 YFSETQ. V was trimmed by 2 bases and J by 3 bases, leaving 11 bases between them. The CDR3 extends over 14 amino acids. The CDR3 coding sequence is TGCGCCAGCAGCTTTGGGCAGGGGCACACTGAAGCTTTCTTT. As protein: CASSFGQGHTEAFF.

This clone occurred a few times. The V and J genes are TRBV28 and TRBJ1-1, with 7 bases that match TRBD1. Germline V lookup: CDR1 MDHEN, CDR2 SYDVKM. This CDR3 is built from 15 residues. With 5 bases clipped from V and 2 bases from J, the junction kept 8 bases outside the gene matches. CDR3 residues: CASSPHRGGNTEAFF. Here the CDR3 DNA reads TGTGCCAGCAGTCCTCACAGGGGAGGAAACACTGAAGCTTTCTTT.

The gene calls are TRBV19 and TRBJ2-3; TRBD1 is a possible D gene (6 bases). The V gene's germline CDR1 is LNHDA and CDR2 SQIVND (reference sequence). The V end lost 6 bases, the J end lost 6 bases, and 13 bases lay between the germline ends. This CDR3 comprises 13 residues. This CDR3 is CASSTGLVDTQYF. CDR3 sequence (DNA): TGTGCCAGTAGCACAGGGTTGGTGGATACGCAGTATTTT.

The genes are TRBV6-5 and TRBJ2-7; TRBD1 agrees at 9 bases. Losses at the gene ends were 7 bases for V and 7 bases for J; bases not matched to a gene: 2. CDR3 size: 11 residues. CDR1 MNHEY and CDR2 SVGAGI come from the germline V gene. The CDR3 bases are TGTGCCAGCAAGGACAGGGGTGAGCAGTACTTC. This translates into CASKDRGEQYF.

V usage is TRBV10-2 and J usage is TRBJ2-6, with 9 bases identical to TRBD1. From germline, CDR1 is WSHSY and CDR2 SAAADI. The CDR3 is made up of 18 amino acids. With 10 bases clipped from V and 0 bases from J, the junction kept 13 bases outside the gene matches. CDR3 sequence: CATRGTGMALSGANVLTF. CDR3 in DNA: TGCGCCACTAGAGGGACAGGGATGGCGCTCTCTGGGGCCAACGTCCTGACTTTC.

V and J are TRBV9 and TRBJ2-1; 8 bases line up with TRBD2. The CDR3 extends over 13 amino acids. Unmatched junction bases numbered 2, after V lost 0 bases and J lost 9 bases. From germline, CDR1 is SGDLS and CDR2 YYNGEE. CDR3 nucleotides: TGTGCCAGCAGCGTAGGGCTAGCGGGTGAGCAGTTCTTC. This sequence encodes CASSVGLAGEQFF.

This chain links TRBV6-5 with TRBJ2-5; a weak D match, TRBD1 (6 bases). The germline gives CDR1 MNHEY, CDR2 SVGAGI. The CDR3 covers 15 residues. Trimming removed 7 bases at V and 4 bases at J, with 19 bases between. The CDR3 bases are TGTGCCAGCACGGCAGGGGTAAGAGTGGGAGAGACCCAGTACTTC. This sequence encodes CASTAGVRVGETQYF.

The J gene is TRBJ2-3, the V gene TRBV27; 7 nucleotides match TRBD2. The J segment lost 4 bases and the V segment lost 2 bases, leaving 6 bases of the junction unmatched. The length of the CDR3 is 15 residues. Germline V gene lookup returns CDR1 MNHEY and CDR2 SMNVEV (reference sequence). CDR3 DNA: TGTGCCAGCAGTTTAAAGGGGCTAGCGGCAGATACGCAGTATTTT. This encodes CASSLKGLAADTQYF.

This chain joins TRBV5-4 and TRBJ1-2; 10 nucleotides align to TRBD1. V lost 2 bases to trimming and J lost 8 bases; unmatched junction nucleotides: 9. This CDR3 spans 15 amino acids. Germline values: CDR1 SGHNT, CDR2 YYREEE (reference sequence). CDR3 DNA sequence: TGTGCCAGCAGCTTACCTATGACAGGGGGCGGGGGCTACACCTTC. Translation gives CASSLPMTGGGGYTF.

The chain has TRBV24-1 and TRBJ2-3; D is unresolved. Looked up from germline, CDR1 is KGHDR and CDR2 is SFDVKD. The CDR3 has 15 amino acids. V was shortened by 4 bases and J by 4 bases, with 14 bases between the two germline ends. In DNA form, the CDR3 reads TGTGCCACCAGTGAGGCGGTAGGTCGCCCAGATACGCAGTATTTT. It codes for CATSEAVGRPDTQYF.

The chain employs TRBV7-6 and TRBJ1-4, with D possibly TRBD1 on 6 matching bases. The CDR3 runs to 17 residues. Trimming took off 1 base at V and 0 bases at J, with 12 bases between the two ends. Germline lookup yields CDR1 SGHVS and CDR2 FNYEAQ. This CDR3 reads CASSLDRQEATNEKLFF. The CDR3 DNA follows: TGTGCCAGCAGCTTAGACAGACAGGAGGCAACTAATGAAAAACTGTTTTTT.

Only a few counts were recorded for this clone. Other DNA sequences of this sample code for an identical CDR3. V is TRBV12-3 or TRBV12-4 and J is TRBJ2-3; no definite D call. This CDR3 comprises 13 residues. V lost 3 bases to trimming and J lost 1 base, with 5 bases between them. CDR3 in DNA: TGTGCCAGCAGTTTTTCCGGCACAGATACGCAGTATTTT. It is translated as CASSFSGTDTQYF.